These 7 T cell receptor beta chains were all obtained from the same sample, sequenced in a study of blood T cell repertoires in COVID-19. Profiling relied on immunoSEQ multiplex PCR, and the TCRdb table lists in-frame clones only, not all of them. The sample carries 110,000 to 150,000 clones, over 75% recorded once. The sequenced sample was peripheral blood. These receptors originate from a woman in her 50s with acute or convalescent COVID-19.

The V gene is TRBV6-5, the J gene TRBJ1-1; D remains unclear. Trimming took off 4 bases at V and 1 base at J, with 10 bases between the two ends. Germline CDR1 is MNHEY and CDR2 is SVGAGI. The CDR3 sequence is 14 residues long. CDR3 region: CASSCGLGNTEAFF. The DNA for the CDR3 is TGTGCCAGCAGTTGCGGTCTTGGGAACACTGAAGCTTTCTTT.

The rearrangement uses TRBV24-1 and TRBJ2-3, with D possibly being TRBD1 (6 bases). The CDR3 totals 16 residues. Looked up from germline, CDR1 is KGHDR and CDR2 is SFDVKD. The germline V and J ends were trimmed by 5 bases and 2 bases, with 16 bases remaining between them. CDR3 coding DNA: TGTGCCACCAGTGTCACAGGCCGGGACAACACAGATACGCAGTATTTT. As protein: CATSVTGRDNTDTQYF.

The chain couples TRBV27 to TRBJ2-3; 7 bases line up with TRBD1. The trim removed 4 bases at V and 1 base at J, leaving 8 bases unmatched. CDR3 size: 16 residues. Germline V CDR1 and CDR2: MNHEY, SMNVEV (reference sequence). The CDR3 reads CASSWVPGQRTDTQYF. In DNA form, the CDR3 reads TGTGCCAGCAGTTGGGTCCCGGGACAGCGCACAGATACGCAGTATTTT.

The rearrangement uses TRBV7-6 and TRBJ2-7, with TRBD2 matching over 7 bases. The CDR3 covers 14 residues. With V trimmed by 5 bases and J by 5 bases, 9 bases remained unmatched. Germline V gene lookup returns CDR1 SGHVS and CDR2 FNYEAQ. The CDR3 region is CASSPPLGGNEQYF. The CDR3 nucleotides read TGTGCCAGCAGCCCACCCCTCGGGGGGAACGAGCAGTACTTC.

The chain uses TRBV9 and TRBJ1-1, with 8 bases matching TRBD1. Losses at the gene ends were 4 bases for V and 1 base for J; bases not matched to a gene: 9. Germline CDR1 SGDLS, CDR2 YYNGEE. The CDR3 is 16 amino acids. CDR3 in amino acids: CASSFRGTGGNTEAFF. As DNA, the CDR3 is TGTGCCAGCAGCTTCAGGGGGACAGGTGGGAACACTGAAGCTTTCTTT.

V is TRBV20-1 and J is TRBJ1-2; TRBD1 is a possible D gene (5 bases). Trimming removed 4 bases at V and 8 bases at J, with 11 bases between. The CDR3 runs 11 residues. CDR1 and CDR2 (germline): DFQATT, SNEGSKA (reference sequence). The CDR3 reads CSAKWRDGYTF. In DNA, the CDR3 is TGCAGTGCTAAATGGAGGGACGGCTACACCTTC.

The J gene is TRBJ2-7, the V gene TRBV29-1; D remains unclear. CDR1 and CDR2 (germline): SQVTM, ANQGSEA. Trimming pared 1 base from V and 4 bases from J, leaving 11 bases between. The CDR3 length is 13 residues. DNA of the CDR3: TGCAGCGTTGAAGTAGGCCAGACTTACGAGCAGTACTTC. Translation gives CSVEVGQTYEQYF.